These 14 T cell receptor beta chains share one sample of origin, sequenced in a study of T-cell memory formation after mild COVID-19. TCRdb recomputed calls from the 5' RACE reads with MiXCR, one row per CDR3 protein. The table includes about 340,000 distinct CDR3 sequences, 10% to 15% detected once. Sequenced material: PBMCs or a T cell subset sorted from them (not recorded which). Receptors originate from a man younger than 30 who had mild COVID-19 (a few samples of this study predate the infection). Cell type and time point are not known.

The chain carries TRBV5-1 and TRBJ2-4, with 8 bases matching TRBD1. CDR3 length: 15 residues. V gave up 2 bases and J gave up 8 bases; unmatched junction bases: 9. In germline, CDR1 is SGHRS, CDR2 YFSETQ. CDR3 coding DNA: TGCGCCAGCAGCTTTGGATCAGGGGGCGCGGACATTCAGTACTTC. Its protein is CASSFGSGGADIQYF. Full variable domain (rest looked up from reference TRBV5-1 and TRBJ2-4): KAGVTQTPRYLIKTRGQQVTLSCSPISGHRSVSWYQQTPGQGLQFLFEYFSETQRNKGNFPGRFSGRQFSNSRSEMNVSTLELGDSALYLCASSFGSGGADIQYFGAGTRLSVL.

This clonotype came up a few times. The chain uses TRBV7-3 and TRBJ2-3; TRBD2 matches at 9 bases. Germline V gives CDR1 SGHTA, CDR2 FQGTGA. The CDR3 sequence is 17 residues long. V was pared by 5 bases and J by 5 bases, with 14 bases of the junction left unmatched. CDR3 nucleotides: TGTGCCAGCAGCCTAATCGGCGGGGGGGGCGAAGGAGATACGCAGTATTTT. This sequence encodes CASSLIGGGGEGDTQYF.

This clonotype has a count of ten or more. Written as DNA, the CDR3 is TGCAGCGTTCGGGACGACACTGAAGCTTTCTTT. As protein: CSVRDDTEAFF. V and J are TRBV29-1 and TRBJ1-1; possible D gene TRBD1, 5 bases. CDR1 SQVTM and CDR2 ANQGSEA come from the germline V gene. V was shortened by 5 bases and J by 3 bases, with 7 bases between the two germline ends. CDR3 length equals 11 residues.

The DNA of the CDR3 is TGTGCCAGCAGCCAAGTATTCTCCTATACTAGACCTAACTATGGCTACACCTTC. The encoded protein is CASSQVFSYTRPNYGYTF. V and J are TRBV3-1 and TRBJ1-2, with D unresolved. CDR3 size: 18 residues. Per the germline V gene, CDR1 is LGHDT and CDR2 is YNNKEL (reference sequence). V was cut by 1 base and J by 0 bases, with 18 bases left in between.

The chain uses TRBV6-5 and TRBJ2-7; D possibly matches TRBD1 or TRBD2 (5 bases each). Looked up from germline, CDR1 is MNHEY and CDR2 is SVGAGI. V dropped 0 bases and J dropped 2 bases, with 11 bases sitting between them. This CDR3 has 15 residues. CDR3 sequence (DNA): TGTGCCAGCAGTTACTCGGGGGTCGTCACCTACGAGCAGTACTTC. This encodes CASSYSGVVTYEQYF.

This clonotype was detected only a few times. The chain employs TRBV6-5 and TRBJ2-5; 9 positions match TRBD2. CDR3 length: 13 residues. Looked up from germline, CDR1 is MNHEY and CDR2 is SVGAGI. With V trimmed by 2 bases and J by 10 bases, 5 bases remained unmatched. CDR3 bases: TGTGCCAGCAGTTACGAGCGGGGGGCGGTCCAGTACTTC. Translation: CASSYERGAVQYF.

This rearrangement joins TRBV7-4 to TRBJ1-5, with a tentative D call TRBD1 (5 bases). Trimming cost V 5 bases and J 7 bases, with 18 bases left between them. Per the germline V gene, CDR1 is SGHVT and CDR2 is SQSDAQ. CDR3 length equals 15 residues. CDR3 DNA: TGTGCCAGCAGCCCGGGGCATAAATCTGGGCAGCCCCAGCATTTT. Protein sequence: CASSPGHKSGQPQHF. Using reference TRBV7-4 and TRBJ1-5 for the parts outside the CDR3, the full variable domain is GAGVSQSPRYKVAKRGRDVALRCDSISGHVTLYWYRQTLGQGSEVLTYSQSDAQRDKSGRPSGRFSAERPERSVSTLKIQRTEQGDSAVYLCASSPGHKSGQPQHFGDGTRLSIL.

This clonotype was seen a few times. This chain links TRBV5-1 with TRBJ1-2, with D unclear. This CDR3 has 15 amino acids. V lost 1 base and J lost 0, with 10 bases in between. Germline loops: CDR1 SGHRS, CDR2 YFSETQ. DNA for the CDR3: TGCGCCAGCAGCTTGCTTGCCCTGGCTAACTATGGCTACACCTTC. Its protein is CASSLLALANYGYTF.

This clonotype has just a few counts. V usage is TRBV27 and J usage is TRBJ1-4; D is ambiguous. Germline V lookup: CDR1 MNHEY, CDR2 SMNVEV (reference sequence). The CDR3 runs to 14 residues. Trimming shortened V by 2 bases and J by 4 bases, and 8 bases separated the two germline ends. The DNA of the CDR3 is TGTGCCAGCAGTTTACGGGAGGGTAATGAAAAACTGTTTTTT. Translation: CASSLREGNEKLFF.

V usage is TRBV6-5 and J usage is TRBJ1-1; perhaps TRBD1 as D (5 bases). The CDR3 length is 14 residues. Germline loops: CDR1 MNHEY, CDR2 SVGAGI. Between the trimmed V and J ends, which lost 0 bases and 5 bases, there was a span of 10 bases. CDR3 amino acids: CASSYSGEFTEAFF. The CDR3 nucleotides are TGTGCCAGCAGTTACTCGGGGGAGTTTACTGAAGCTTTCTTT.

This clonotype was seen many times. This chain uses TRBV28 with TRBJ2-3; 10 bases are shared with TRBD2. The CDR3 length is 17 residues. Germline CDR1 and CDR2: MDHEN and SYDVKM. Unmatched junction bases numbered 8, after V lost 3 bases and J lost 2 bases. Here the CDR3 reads CASSFSPSGGYTDTQYF. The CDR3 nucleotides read TGTGCCAGCAGTTTTTCCCCTAGCGGGGGTTACACAGATACGCAGTATTTT.

CDR3 sequence (DNA): TGTGCCAGCTCACCAGATATGAACAGGGCTGGTAATTCACCCCTCCACTTT. Its translation is CASSPDMNRAGNSPLHF. The genes are TRBV18 and TRBJ1-6; D perhaps matches TRBD1 (6 bases). V lost 2 bases to trimming and J lost 6 bases, with 17 bases between them. The germline V gene encodes CDR1 KGHSH and CDR2 LQKENI. CDR3 length: 17 residues.

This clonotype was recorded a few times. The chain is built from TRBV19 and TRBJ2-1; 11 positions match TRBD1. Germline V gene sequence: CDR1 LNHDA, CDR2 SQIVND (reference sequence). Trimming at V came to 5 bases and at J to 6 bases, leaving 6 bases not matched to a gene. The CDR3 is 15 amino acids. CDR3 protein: CASSPGTGGGNEQFF. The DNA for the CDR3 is TGTGCCAGTAGTCCTGGGACAGGGGGTGGCAATGAGCAGTTCTTC.

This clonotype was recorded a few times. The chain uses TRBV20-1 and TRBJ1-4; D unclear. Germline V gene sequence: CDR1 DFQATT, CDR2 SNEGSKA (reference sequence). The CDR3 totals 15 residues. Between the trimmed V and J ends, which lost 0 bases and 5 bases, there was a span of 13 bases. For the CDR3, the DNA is TGCAGTGCTAGAGATTCGGGAGTAGGGAATGAAAAACTGTTTTTT. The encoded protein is CSARDSGVGNEKLFF.